Shown below are 7 T cell receptor beta chains from a single sample sequenced in a study of vaccination effects on CD4 cells after COVID-19. For these receptors, no antigen is known. Some clones are missing from TCRdb's copy, which holds only in-frame ones; the method was immunoSEQ multiplex PCR. The data contain some 22,000 clones, about 73% of them singletons. Peptide-pool stimulation followed by sequencing identified expanded antigen-specific CD4+ clonotypes in the ViraFEST assay. Cultured cells yielded isolated CD4+ T cells after roughly 11 days. Each participant was given two doses of one vaccine (BNT162b2 or mRNA-1273). Sequencing used CD4+ T cells from PBMCs cultured with SARS-CoV-2 spike peptides, obtained after COVID-19 vaccination. These receptors were obtained from a human donor who received a COVID-19 vaccine.

This clone was recorded a few times. The chain is built from TRBV6-2 or TRBV6-3 and TRBJ1-5; TRBD1 aligns across 9 bases. Germline-derived CDR1 and CDR2 are MNHEY and SVGEGT. The CDR3 covers 19 residues. Unmatched junction bases numbered 12, after V lost 2 bases and J lost 1 base. The CDR3 DNA follows: TGTGCCAGCAGTTACACTGGGACAGGGAGAGGAGGGAGCAATCAGCCCCAGCATTTT. Residues: CASSYTGTGRGGSNQPQHF.

This clone showed up just a few times. This chain uses TRBV21-1 with TRBJ2-7. TRBV21-1 is a pseudogene. The CDR3 runs to 13 residues. In DNA form, the CDR3 reads TGTGCCAGCAGCATAGACCGCCACCACGAGCAGTACTTC. Its protein product is CASSIDRHHEQYF.

This clone showed up just a few times. V usage is TRBV20-1 and J usage is TRBJ2-7; 8 bases align to TRBD2. J was trimmed by 4 bases and V by 4 bases; bases with no gene match: 9. Germline V gene data show CDR1 as DFQATT and CDR2 as SNEGSKA (reference sequence). The CDR3 is 14 amino acids. For the CDR3, the DNA is TGCAGTGCTAATGATATAGCGGGGAGATACGAGCAGTACTTC. As protein: CSANDIAGRYEQYF.

This chain joins TRBV4-1 and TRBJ2-1; D call uncertain. V dropped 0 bases and J dropped 4 bases, with 16 bases sitting between them. CDR1 is MGHRA and CDR2 is YSYEKL in the germline V gene. The CDR3 extends over 17 amino acids. The CDR3 loop is CASSQEVVGSRYNEQFF. The CDR3 DNA follows: TGCGCCAGCAGCCAAGAGGTCGTTGGAAGCAGGTACAATGAGCAGTTCTTC.

The rearrangement joins TRBV29-1 to TRBJ2-5; D remains ambiguous. The CDR3 consists of 10 residues. Trimming took off 4 bases at V and 2 bases at J, with 2 bases between the two ends. From germline, CDR1 is SQVTM and CDR2 ANQGSEA. CDR3 in amino acids: CSVGQETQYF. Here the CDR3 DNA reads TGCAGCGTTGGGCAAGAGACCCAGTACTTC.

The rearrangement uses TRBV18 and TRBJ2-7, with D unclear. Between the trimmed V and J ends, which lost 3 bases and 0 bases, there was a span of 9 bases. The V gene's germline CDR1 is KGHSH and CDR2 LQKENI. This CDR3 has 14 residues. CDR3 in amino acids: CASSPPMSSYEQYF. DNA of the CDR3: TGTGCCAGCTCACCCCCGATGAGCTCCTACGAGCAGTACTTC.

This chain connects TRBV2 to TRBJ2-2; TRBD2 might be the D (5 bases). Deletions cut 7 bases from V and 1 base from J, with 13 bases between. This CDR3 region has 15 residues. Germline V gives CDR1 SNHLY, CDR2 FYNNEI. CDR3 nucleotides: TGTGCCAGCACCACCGAAAGCGGGAACACCGGGGAGCTGTTTTTT. Protein: CASTTESGNTGELFF.